Listed below are T cell receptor beta chains from one sample, sequenced in a study of vaccination and CD4 T cells after COVID-19. Antigens of these TCRs are unknown. TCRdb processed the PCR reads anew with MiXCR; each CDR3 protein has one entry. The sample holds some 15,000 distinct CDR3 sequences, roughly 31% seen once. Sequencing was done on a sample of cultured CD4+ T cells from blood. The receptors shown here come from a human donor with COVID-19. CDR3s include the opening cysteine and the closing phenylalanine or tryptophan. A D gene is named only where the DNA matches it firmly. For some rows the clone size is stated as once, few or many, or as a class when expanded; others skip it.

D: .
V: TRBV18
J: TRBJ2-4
length: 16
size: .
DNA: TGTGCCAGCTCCCCGCAACCCGGGACGACCAAAAACATTCAGTACTTC
CDR3: CASSPQPGTTKNIQYF

D: TRBD2
V: TRBV7-2
J: TRBJ2-3
length: 18
size: .
DNA: TGTGCCAGCAGCTCCGAGAGGTTCGCGGGGGGCCGTGAAGATACGCAGTATTTT
CDR3: CASSSERFAGGREDTQYF

D: .
V: TRBV19
J: TRBJ2-6
length: 15
size: .
DNA: TGTGCCAGTAGTCATACAGGGCCTGGGGCCAACGTCCTGACTTTC
CDR3: CASSHTGPGANVLTF

D: .
V: TRBV4-2
J: TRBJ2-3
length: 12
size: .
DNA: TGTGCCAGCAGCCGTCTCGGTGGTACGCAGTATTTT
CDR3: CASSRLGGTQYF

D: TRBD2
V: TRBV7-9
J: TRBJ2-7
length: 13
size: few
DNA: TGTGCCAGCAGACCCGGGGGGTTGGACGAGCAGTACTTC
CDR3: CASRPGGLDEQYF

D: .
V: TRBV7-4
J: TRBJ2-1
length: 14
size: .
DNA: TGTGCCAGCAGCGTTGATGTATCCGCGAATGAGCAGTTCTTC
CDR3: CASSVDVSANEQFF

D: .
V: TRBV7-8
J: TRBJ2-3
length: 13
size: few
DNA: TGTGCCAGCAGCCGGGGACGAGCAGATACGCAGTATTTT
CDR3: CASSRGRADTQYF

D: .
V: TRBV15
J: TRBJ2-5
length: 12
size: .
DNA: TGTGCCACCAGCAGAGATTACGAGACCCAGTACTTC
CDR3: CATSRDYETQYF

D: .
V: TRBV2
J: TRBJ1-5
length: 14
size: .
DNA: TGTGCCAGCAGTGAAAGGGAGATCGGTCAGCCCCAGCATTTT
CDR3: CASSEREIGQPQHF

D: .
V: TRBV10-3
J: TRBJ1-5
length: 13
size: .
DNA: TGTGCCATCAGTGAGCAAAAGGTTCAGCCCCAGCATTTT
CDR3: CAISEQKVQPQHF

D: .
V: TRBV12-3/TRBV12-4
J: TRBJ1-5
length: 12
size: .
DNA: TGTGCCAGCAGTTTAGTTCCGGGGATTCAGCATTTT
CDR3: CASSLVPGIQHF

D: TRBD1
V: TRBV7-9
J: TRBJ1-6
length: 15
size: once
DNA: TGTGCCAGCGCCCCTGGGGACAGGGGCAATTCACCCCTCCACTTT
CDR3: CASAPGDRGNSPLHF

D: .
V: TRBV19
J: TRBJ2-1
length: 16
size: few
DNA: TGTGCCAGTAGTTTCGGGTCTGTTAGCGGCTACAATGAGCAGTTCTTC
CDR3: CASSFGSVSGYNEQFF

D: .
V: TRBV28
J: TRBJ1-5
length: 17
size: .
DNA: TGTGCCAGCAGTTCCCTCGGGGAAACAAATAGCAATCAGCCCCAGCATTTT
CDR3: CASSSLGETNSNQPQHF

D: TRBD1
V: TRBV7-9
J: TRBJ1-2
length: 13
size: .
DNA: TGTGCCAGCAGCCACCGAGGGGGCCGCCTCTACACCTTC
CDR3: CASSHRGGRLYTF

D: .
V: TRBV6-5
J: TRBJ1-2
length: 10
size: few
DNA: TGTGCCAGCAGTTTTGGTGGCTACACCTTC
CDR3: CASSFGGYTF

D: TRBD2
V: TRBV20-1
J: TRBJ2-3
length: 12
size: few
DNA: TGCAGTGCTATCAATAGCGGGGATACGCAGTATTTT
CDR3: CSAINSGDTQYF

D: TRBD1
V: TRBV27
J: TRBJ1-1
length: 11
size: .
DNA: TGTGCCAGCAGTTACAGGGGGCGAGCTTTCTTT
CDR3: CASSYRGRAFF

D: .
V: TRBV18
J: TRBJ1-2
length: 15
size: .
DNA: TGTGCCAGCTCACCACCGAGCGAACGGAGCTATGGCTACACCTTC
CDR3: CASSPPSERSYGYTF

D: .
V: TRBV5-8
J: TRBJ2-5
length: 15
size: .
DNA: TGTGCCAGCAGCTTGGCCAGAACAGTTCAAGAGACCCAGTACTTC
CDR3: CASSLARTVQETQYF

D: TRBD1
V: TRBV10-1
J: TRBJ2-5
length: 12
size: medium-sized
DNA: TGCGCCAGCGGGACAGCCTGGGAGACCCAGTACTTC
CDR3: CASGTAWETQYF

D: .
V: TRBV20-1
J: TRBJ2-5
length: 14
size: .
DNA: TGCAGTACTACACCACAGGGAAGTGGGGAGACCCAGTACTTC
CDR3: CSTTPQGSGETQYF

D: TRBD1
V: TRBV11-3
J: TRBJ1-5
length: 18
size: .
DNA: TGTGCCAGCAGCTTAATGGAGGGACAGGGAAATAGCAATCAGCCCCAGCATTTT
CDR3: CASSLMEGQGNSNQPQHF

D: .
V: TRBV28
J: TRBJ1-6
length: 15
size: .
DNA: TGTGCCAGCCAACCTCCCGGTGCAGGAAATTCACCCCTCCACTTT
CDR3: CASQPPGAGNSPLHF

D: .
V: TRBV19
J: TRBJ1-6
length: 18
size: few
DNA: TGTGCCAGTAGTCTATATACACAGGGAAGCTCCTATAATTCACCCCTCCACTTT
CDR3: CASSLYTQGSSYNSPLHF

D: .
V: TRBV29-1
J: TRBJ1-2
length: 13
size: .
DNA: TGCAGCGTTGCCGTTGCAGGTAACTATGGCTACACCTTC
CDR3: CSVAVAGNYGYTF

D: TRBD2
V: TRBV6-1
J: TRBJ2-5
length: 13
size: .
DNA: TGTGCCAGTCGGACTAGCGGCCAAGAGACCCAGTACTTC
CDR3: CASRTSGQETQYF

D: .
V: TRBV2
J: TRBJ1-5
length: 14
size: once
DNA: TGTGCCAGCAGTGGAGACAGAAGCAATCAGCCCCAGCATTTT
CDR3: CASSGDRSNQPQHF

D: TRBD2
V: TRBV28
J: TRBJ2-7
length: 12
size: .
DNA: TGTGCCAGCGGGGGGGGTAGCTACGAGCAGTACTTC
CDR3: CASGGGSYEQYF

D: .
V: TRBV12-3/TRBV12-4
J: TRBJ2-5
length: 13
size: .
DNA: TGTGCCAGCAGTTTAGGGCAGCAAGAGACCCAGTGCTTC
CDR3: CASSLGQQETQCF

D: .
V: TRBV12-3/TRBV12-4
J: TRBJ2-2
length: 15
size: few
DNA: TGTGCCAGCAGGCTCGGCGGGGACTACACCGGGGAGCTGTTTTTT
CDR3: CASRLGGDYTGELFF

D: TRBD2
V: TRBV20-1
J: TRBJ2-5
length: 15
size: .
DNA: TGCAGTGCGAGGGCGAGCGGGGGGGCCTTTGAGACCCAGTACTTC
CDR3: CSARASGGAFETQYF

D: TRBD1
V: TRBV10-1
J: TRBJ1-1
length: 15
size: .
DNA: TGCGCCAGCAGTGCGATGACAGGGCCCAACACTGAAGCTTTCTTT
CDR3: CASSAMTGPNTEAFF

D: .
V: TRBV9
J: TRBJ1-5
length: 14
size: .
DNA: TGTGCCAGCAGCGTAGAAGGGGGGGTTGGGCCCCAGCATTTT
CDR3: CASSVEGGVGPQHF

D: TRBD1
V: TRBV7-2
J: TRBJ2-5
length: 13
size: few
DNA: TGTGCCAGCAGTAGGACAGGGCCGGCGACCCAGTACTTC
CDR3: CASSRTGPATQYF

D: TRBD2
V: TRBV20-1
J: TRBJ2-5
length: 14
size: .
DNA: TGCAGTGCTCCCGAGGCGGGGGTCCAAGAGACCCAGTACTTC
CDR3: CSAPEAGVQETQYF

D: .
V: TRBV7-3
J: TRBJ2-5
length: 13
size: .
DNA: TGTGCCAGCAGCTTAGCCAGTCAAGAGACCCAGTACTTC
CDR3: CASSLASQETQYF

D: TRBD2
V: TRBV7-2
J: TRBJ2-7
length: 17
size: .
DNA: TGTGCCAGCAGCCGCGGGGGACTAGCGGGGGGGCCGTGGGAGCAGTACTTC
CDR3: CASSRGGLAGGPWEQYF

D: TRBD2
V: TRBV24-1
J: TRBJ2-5
length: 15
size: once
DNA: TGTGCCACCAGTGAGTCGGGGGGACGAGGGGAGACCCAGTACTTC
CDR3: CATSESGGRGETQYF

D: .
V: TRBV10-3
J: TRBJ1-5
length: 14
size: few
DNA: TGTGCCATCAGTTCCGGGGTTAGCAATCAGCCCCAGCATTTT
CDR3: CAISSGVSNQPQHF

D: TRBD1
V: TRBV30
J: TRBJ2-1
length: 16
size: .
DNA: TGTGCCTGGAGTGTACAGGGGCTAAGCTCCTACAATGAGCAGTTCTTC
CDR3: CAWSVQGLSSYNEQFF

D: .
V: TRBV20-1
J: TRBJ2-7
length: 14
size: few
DNA: TGCAGTGCTAGAGCCCACGCAGGGGCCTACGAGCAGTACTTC
CDR3: CSARAHAGAYEQYF